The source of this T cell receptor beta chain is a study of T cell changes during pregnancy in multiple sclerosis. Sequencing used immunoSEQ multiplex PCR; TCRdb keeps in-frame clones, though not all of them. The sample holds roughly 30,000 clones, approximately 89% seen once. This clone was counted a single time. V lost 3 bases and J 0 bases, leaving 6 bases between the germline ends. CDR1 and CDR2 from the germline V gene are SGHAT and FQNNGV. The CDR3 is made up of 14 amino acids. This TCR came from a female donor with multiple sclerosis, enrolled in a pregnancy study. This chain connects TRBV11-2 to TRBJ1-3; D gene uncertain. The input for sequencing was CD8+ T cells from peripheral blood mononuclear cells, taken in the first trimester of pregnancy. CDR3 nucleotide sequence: TGTGCCAGCAGCTTGGAGTACTCTGGAAACACCATATATTTT. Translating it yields CASSLEYSGNTIYF. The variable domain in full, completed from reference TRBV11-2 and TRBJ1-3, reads EAGVAQSPRYKIIEKRQSVAFWCNPISGHATLYWYQQILGQGPKLLIQFQNNGVVDDSQLPKDRFSAERLKGVDSTLKIQPAKLEDSAVYLCASSLEYSGNTIYFGEGSWLTVV.